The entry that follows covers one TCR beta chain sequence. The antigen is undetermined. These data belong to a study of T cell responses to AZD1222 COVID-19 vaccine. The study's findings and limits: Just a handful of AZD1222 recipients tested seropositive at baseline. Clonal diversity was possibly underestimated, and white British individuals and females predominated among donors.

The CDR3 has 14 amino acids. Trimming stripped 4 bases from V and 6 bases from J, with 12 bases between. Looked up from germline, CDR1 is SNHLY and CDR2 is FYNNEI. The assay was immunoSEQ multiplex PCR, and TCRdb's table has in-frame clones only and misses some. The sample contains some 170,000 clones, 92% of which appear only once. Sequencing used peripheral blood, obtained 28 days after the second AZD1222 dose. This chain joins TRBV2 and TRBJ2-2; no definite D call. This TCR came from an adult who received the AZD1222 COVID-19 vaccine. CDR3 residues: CASSVTDLAGELFF. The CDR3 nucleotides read TGTGCCAGCAGTGTGACCGACTTGGCCGGGGAGCTGTTTTTT.